This note documents a single T cell receptor (beta chain) sequence. What it recognizes is unknown. Only in-frame clones appear in the TCRdb table, and some are missing; sequencing was by immunoSEQ multiplex PCR. The sample shows approximately 83,000 clones, roughly 93% of them seen only once. Losses at the gene ends were 4 bases for V and 8 bases for J; bases not matched to a gene: 8. This CDR3 spans 15 amino acids. The germline CDR1 and CDR2 sequences are SGHRS and YFSETQ. These data come from a study of T cells in localized non-small cell lung cancer. General observations from the study: Owing to sequencing of a solitary tumor region, heterogeneity cannot be discounted. Clonality peaked in uninvolved adjacent lung rather than tumor. Median detection of top 100 tumor clones in adjacent lung was about 60 clones. Higher adjacent-lung clonality was associated with shorter survival.

The chain uses TRBV5-1 and TRBJ2-3; TRBD2 agrees at 12 bases. This sample comprised PBMCs, obtained before any cancer treatment. This clonotype was sampled from a woman aged 35-70 years with stage II squamous cell lung carcinoma. The CDR3 loop reads CASSQGTSGLGTQYF. CDR3 DNA sequence: TGCGCCAGCAGCCAAGGGACTAGCGGGCTTGGTACGCAGTATTTT.